These 30 T cell receptor beta chains were all obtained from the same sample, sequenced in a study of cytomegalovirus exposure and HLA in healthy donors. PCR amplification relied on 60 Vbeta primers (plus 13 Jbeta primers). The method was immunoSEQ multiplex PCR; TCRdb's version includes in-frame clones alone and lacks a portion of them. This table has about 170,000 clones, 80% to 85% appearing once. Sequenced material: PBMCs. The receptors originated from a male donor in good health and CMV-seronegative.

The J gene is TRBJ2-5, the V gene TRBV11-2; 7 positions agree with TRBD1. J lost 1 base, V lost 2 bases, and 10 bases had no gene match. The germline gives CDR1 SGHAT, CDR2 FQNNGV. CDR3 length: 17 residues. The CDR3 coding sequence is TGTGCCAGCAGCTTAACAGGGGCGAACCAAGCCCAAGAGACCCAGTACTTC. This translates into CASSLTGANQAQETQYF.

This clone appeared once. This chain uses TRBV5-1 with TRBJ1-6, with TRBD1 matching over 7 bases. Looked up from germline, CDR1 is SGHRS and CDR2 is YFSETQ. The V and J ends lost 3 bases and 7 bases, in that order; junction bases with no gene match: 16. The CDR3 totals 18 residues. This CDR3 is CASSWMVGRRDRNSPLHF. The CDR3 DNA reads as TGCGCCAGCAGCTGGATGGTGGGCCGCCGGGACAGAAATTCACCCCTCCACTTT.

This clone was detected only a few times. The chain is built from TRBV28 and TRBJ1-2, with a tentative D call TRBD1 (5 bases). V lost 5 bases and J 2 bases, leaving 12 bases between the germline ends. Germline V lookup: CDR1 MDHEN, CDR2 SYDVKM. The CDR3 has 14 residues. This CDR3 reads CASSPGLINYGYTF. Here the CDR3 DNA reads TGTGCCAGCAGTCCGGGACTTATCAACTATGGCTACACCTTC.

V gene TRBV2 combines with J gene TRBJ1-6; 9 positions match TRBD1. This CDR3 region has 15 residues. CDR1 and CDR2 from the germline V gene are SNHLY and FYNNEI. J lost 7 bases, V lost 6 bases, and 7 bases had no gene match. CDR3 DNA sequence: TGTGCCAGCAGGGCAAGGACAGGGGACAATTCACCCCTCCACTTT. Amino acid sequence: CASRARTGDNSPLHF.

V usage is TRBV5-1 and J usage is TRBJ1-2; the D gene is possibly TRBD1 (6 bases). The V end lost 3 bases, the J end lost 8 bases, and 20 bases lay between the germline ends. The CDR3 spans 15 residues. Germline-derived CDR1 and CDR2 are SGHRS and YFSETQ. The CDR3 nucleotides read TGCGCCAGCAGCTCGGAAGGGGGAACGGCCAGAGGCTACACCTTC. Protein: CASSSEGGTARGYTF.

This chain joins TRBV5-4 and TRBJ1-1, with 8 bases aligning to TRBD1. The CDR3 sequence is 14 residues long. Germline CDR1 reads SGHNT; CDR2 reads YYREEE (reference sequence). After removal of 2 bases from V and 6 bases from J, the junction contained 6 bases not matched to a gene. The CDR3 nucleotides are TGTGCCAGCAGCTTAAGACAGGGGACTGCTGAAGCTTTCTTT. This gives the protein CASSLRQGTAEAFF.

This clone came up a few times. The genes are TRBV4-1 and TRBJ1-6; D is perhaps TRBD1 (6 bases). The CDR3 is made up of 18 amino acids. The V gene's germline CDR1 is MGHRA and CDR2 YSYEKL. Trimming stripped 3 bases from V and 7 bases from J, with 22 bases between. CDR3 nucleotide sequence: TGCGCCAGCAGCCAGAGACCAAGCCTTTCGCAGGGGAATTCACCCCTCCACTTT. Its translation is CASSQRPSLSQGNSPLHF.

The rearrangement links TRBV6-5 to TRBJ2-7; 7 bases match TRBD1. Germline CDR1 reads MNHEY; CDR2 reads SVGAGI. J was trimmed by 4 bases and V by 5 bases; bases with no gene match: 2. The CDR3 length is 12 residues. The CDR3: CASSDRVYEQYF. The CDR3 bases are TGTGCCAGCAGTGACAGGGTTTACGAGCAGTACTTC.

J is TRBJ2-2 and V is TRBV7-2, with D hard to call. Trimming shortened V by 5 bases and J by 8 bases, and 9 bases separated the two germline ends. In germline, CDR1 is SGHTA, CDR2 FQGNSA. This CDR3 comprises 12 residues. DNA for the CDR3: TGTGCCAGCAGCCACCCCGGGGGGGAGCTGTTTTTT. Translation: CASSHPGGELFF.

This chain uses TRBV6-1 with TRBJ2-1; TRBD2 might be the D (6 bases). This CDR3 comprises 15 residues. Trimming removed 2 bases from V and 3 bases from J, with 11 bases in between. The germline V gene has CDR1 MNHNS and CDR2 SASEGT. This CDR3 reads CASSELNGSYNEQFF. CDR3 coding DNA: TGTGCCAGCAGTGAACTGAACGGGAGCTACAATGAGCAGTTCTTC.

The CDR3 spells CASSLGLAGGIPYEQYF. For the CDR3, the DNA is TGTGCCAGCAGCTTGGGGCTAGCGGGGGGCATCCCTTACGAGCAGTACTTC. This chain uses TRBV7-2 with TRBJ2-7; 11 bases line up with TRBD2. CDR1 is SGHTA and CDR2 is FQGNSA in the germline V gene. This CDR3 has 17 residues. Germline trimming cut 3 bases from V and 4 bases from J; bases unmatched to any gene: 11. Full variable domain (missing parts from reference TRBV7-2 and TRBJ2-7): GAGVSQSPSNKVTEKGKDVELRCDPISGHTALYWYRQSLGQGLEFLIYFQGNSAPDKSGLPSDRFSAERTGGSVSTLTIQRTQQEDSAVYLCASSLGLAGGIPYEQYFGPGTRLTVT.

The chain recombines TRBV2 with TRBJ1-2; D ambiguous. CDR3 size: 15 residues. Germline V lookup: CDR1 SNHLY, CDR2 FYNNEI. Between the trimmed V and J ends, which lost 0 bases and 5 bases, there was a span of 13 bases. This CDR3 is CASSEAPQLPYGYTF. CDR3 bases: TGTGCCAGCAGTGAAGCGCCCCAACTCCCTTATGGCTACACCTTC.

The chain carries TRBV9 and TRBJ2-1; tentative D call: TRBD2 (7 bases). In germline, CDR1 is SGDLS, CDR2 YYNGEE. Trimming pared 6 bases from V and 7 bases from J, leaving 14 bases between. The CDR3 is 13 amino acids. CDR3 in amino acids: CASTRGGANEQFF. In DNA form, the CDR3 reads TGTGCCAGCACTAGGGGGGGGGCGAATGAGCAGTTCTTC.

The chain uses TRBV2 and TRBJ1-5, with D perhaps matching TRBD1 (5 bases). Trimming removed 3 bases at V and 1 base at J, with 13 bases between. Germline V gene lookup returns CDR1 SNHLY and CDR2 FYNNEI. The CDR3 covers 16 residues. The CDR3 DNA follows: TGTGCCAGCAGTGATCTTACAGGCGAAAGCAATCAGCCCCAGCATTTT. Encoded protein: CASSDLTGESNQPQHF.

The CDR3 DNA follows: TGTGCCAGCAGCGTTCACTATAATTCACCCCTCCACTTT. It encodes CASSVHYNSPLHF. The chain has TRBV14 and TRBJ1-6; no clear D gene. From germline, CDR1 is SGHDN and CDR2 FVKESK. The CDR3 loop spans 13 amino acids. V was clipped by 5 bases and J by 3 bases, with 5 bases between them.

This chain links TRBV19 with TRBJ1-1; no clear D. From germline, CDR1 is LNHDA and CDR2 SQIVND (reference sequence). Between the trimmed V and J ends, which lost 6 bases and 1 base, there was a span of 9 bases. CDR3 length: 13 amino acids. The CDR3 DNA is TGTGCCAGTAGCCTGGGAGGGAACACTGAAGCTTTCTTT. Translating it yields CASSLGGNTEAFF.

V usage is TRBV7-2 and J usage is TRBJ1-5; TRBD1 matches at 10 bases. This CDR3 spans 16 amino acids. V lost 5 bases to trimming and J lost 3 bases; unmatched junction nucleotides: 7. Germline V gives CDR1 SGHTA, CDR2 FQGNSA. CDR3 amino acids: CASSPRDRGDNQPQHF. CDR3 nucleotides: TGTGCCAGCAGCCCCCGGGACAGGGGTGACAATCAGCCCCAGCATTTT.

This clone showed up just a few times. V usage is TRBV27 and J usage is TRBJ2-2, with 8 positions matching TRBD2. Trimming at V came to 3 bases and at J to 7 bases, leaving 13 bases not matched to a gene. From germline, CDR1 is MNHEY and CDR2 SMNVEV (reference sequence). This CDR3 is built from 17 residues. The CDR3 region has the DNA TGTGCCAGCAGTTTTCCCCTCGTTCGGGGGGGCTACGGGGAGCTGTTTTTT. Translating gives CASSFPLVRGGYGELFF.

The rearrangement joins TRBV2 to TRBJ1-6; a weak D match, TRBD1 (6 bases). The CDR3 is 14 residues long. V lost 3 bases, J lost 9 bases, and 12 bases lay in between. Per the germline V gene, CDR1 is SNHLY and CDR2 is FYNNEI. The DNA of the CDR3 is TGTGCCAGCAGTGAGGACAGTGACCCTTCACCCCTCCACTTT. It specifies CASSEDSDPSPLHF.

The V call is TRBV30, the J call TRBJ1-1; D is possibly TRBD1 (6 bases). The CDR3 covers 12 residues. CDR1 and CDR2 from the germline V gene are GTSNPN and SVGIG (reference sequence). Between the trimmed V and J ends, which lost 0 bases and 8 bases, there was a span of 10 bases. CDR3 loop: CAWSVSQGEAFF. The CDR3 region has the DNA TGTGCCTGGAGTGTAAGTCAGGGGGAAGCTTTCTTT.

CDR3: CASSPAGSQSEQYF. As DNA, the CDR3 is TGTGCCAGCTCACCAGCGGGGTCTCAGTCCGAGCAGTACTTC. The chain is built from TRBV18 and TRBJ2-7; D may be TRBD2 (6 bases). This CDR3 is 14 amino acids long. CDR1 and CDR2 (germline): KGHSH, LQKENI. Trimming removed 2 bases at V and 6 bases at J, with 14 bases between. Full variable domain (outside the CDR3, taken from reference TRBV18 and TRBJ2-7): NAGVMQNPRHLVRRRGQEARLRCSPMKGHSHVYWYRQLPEEGLKFMVYLQKENIIDESGMPKERFSAEFPKEGPSILRIQQVVRGDSAAYFCASSPAGSQSEQYFGPGTRLTVT.

A single count supports this clone. V gene TRBV19 combines with J gene TRBJ2-7; 7 bases match TRBD1. Germline loops: CDR1 LNHDA, CDR2 SQIVND (reference sequence). The CDR3 is 16 residues long. The J segment lost 0 bases and the V segment lost 3 bases, leaving 8 bases of the junction unmatched. The CDR3 nucleotides read TGTGCCAGTAGTATTGCTTTGACAGGGAGCTCCTACGAGCAGTACTTC. Translated, it gives CASSIALTGSSYEQYF.

This clone has a handful of counts. This chain connects TRBV7-8 to TRBJ1-6; no clear D. Germline V gene data show CDR1 as SGHVS and CDR2 as FQNEAQ. The V end lost 6 bases, the J end lost 7 bases, and 10 bases lay between the germline ends. This CDR3 has 13 amino acids. The CDR3 nucleotides read TGTGCCAGCAGTAATGGCGGGAATTCACCCCTCCACTTT. This translates into CASSNGGNSPLHF.

The chain uses TRBV15 and TRBJ1-2, with 7 bases that match TRBD1. CDR3 length equals 14 residues. CDR1 LNHNV and CDR2 YYDKDF come from the germline V gene (reference sequence). V lost 1 base and J lost 9; bases outside the gene matches: 8. The CDR3 nucleotides are TGTGCCACCAGCAGAGGAGGACAGGCCCGTAGCTACACCTTC. It specifies CATSRGGQARSYTF.

V and J are TRBV18 and TRBJ2-6; no clear D gene. Germline V lookup: CDR1 KGHSH, CDR2 LQKENI. CDR3 length: 16 amino acids. V lost 2 bases and J 3 bases, leaving 11 bases between the germline ends. CDR3 sequence (DNA): TGTGCCAGCTCACCAGTCCGGGTGGATGGGGCCAACGTCCTGACTTTC. This encodes CASSPVRVDGANVLTF.

The chain has TRBV4-1 and TRBJ1-2; D gene uncertain. The germline V gene encodes CDR1 MGHRA and CDR2 YSYEKL. Trimming took off 0 bases at V and 8 bases at J, with 16 bases between the two ends. The CDR3 loop spans 15 amino acids. Here the CDR3 DNA reads TGCGCCAGCAGCCAAGATCACGGAGGGATGAGAGGCTACACCTTC. Translation gives CASSQDHGGMRGYTF.

The chain joins TRBV2 to TRBJ1-5, with D perhaps matching TRBD1 (6 bases). CDR3 length: 13 residues. Germline lookup yields CDR1 SNHLY and CDR2 FYNNEI. The V and J ends lost 8 bases and 7 bases respectively, with 15 bases between them. CDR3 bases: TGTGCCAGCCAGTACAGGGAAAGGCAGCCCCAGCATTTT. Protein product: CASQYRERQPQHF. Filled out from reference TRBV2 and TRBJ1-5, the complete variable domain reads EPEVTQTPSHQVTQMGQEVILRCVPISNHLYFYWYRQILGQKVEFLVSFYNNEISEKSEIFDDQFSVERPDGSNFTLKIRSTKLEDSAMYFCASQYRERQPQHFGDGTRLSIL.

The chain couples TRBV10-1 to TRBJ2-3, with 11 bases aligning to TRBD1. The CDR3 extends over 16 amino acids. The trim removed 4 bases at V and 8 bases at J, leaving 11 bases unmatched. Germline CDR1 and CDR2: WNHNN and SYGVQD (reference sequence). CDR3 region: CASSGRRTGGSSTQYF. The DNA of the CDR3 is TGCGCCAGCAGTGGTCGACGGACAGGGGGCTCTAGTACGCAGTATTTT.

This chain links TRBV2 with TRBJ2-1, with 9 nucleotides matching TRBD2. The CDR3 loop spans 15 amino acids. Trimming cost V 1 base and J 4 bases; bases outside gene matches: 2. Germline CDR1 SNHLY, CDR2 FYNNEI. The DNA for the CDR3 is TGTGCCAGCAGTGAAGAGGCGGGGGGGTACAATGAGCAGTTCTTC. The encoded protein is CASSEEAGGYNEQFF.

This chain connects TRBV18 to TRBJ2-1, with D hard to call. The CDR3 is made up of 16 amino acids. Germline V gene data show CDR1 as KGHSH and CDR2 as LQKENI. With 1 base removed from V and 0 bases from J, the gap between germline ends came to 10 bases. The CDR3 loop reads CASSPLLVGSYNEQFF. For the CDR3, the DNA is TGTGCCAGCTCACCACTCTTGGTCGGCTCCTACAATGAGCAGTTCTTC.